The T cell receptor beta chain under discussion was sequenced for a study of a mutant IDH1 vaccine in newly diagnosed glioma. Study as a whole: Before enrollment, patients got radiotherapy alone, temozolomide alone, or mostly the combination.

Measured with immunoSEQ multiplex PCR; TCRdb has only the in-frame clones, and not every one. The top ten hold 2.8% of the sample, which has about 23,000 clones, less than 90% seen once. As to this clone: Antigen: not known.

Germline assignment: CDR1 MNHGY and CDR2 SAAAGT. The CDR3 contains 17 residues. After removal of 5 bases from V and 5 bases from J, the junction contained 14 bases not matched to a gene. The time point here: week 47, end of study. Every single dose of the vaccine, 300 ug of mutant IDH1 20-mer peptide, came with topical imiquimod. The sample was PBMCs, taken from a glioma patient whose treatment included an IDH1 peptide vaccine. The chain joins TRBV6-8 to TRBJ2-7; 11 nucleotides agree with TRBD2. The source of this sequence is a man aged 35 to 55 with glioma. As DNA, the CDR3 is TGTGCCAGCAGTCCCTTTAGCGGGAGGGCCTATCGTAACGAGCAGTACTTC. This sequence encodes CASSPFSGRAYRNEQYF.